One sample yielded the 25 T cell receptor beta chains listed below, sequenced in a study of blood T cell repertoires in COVID-19. This table comes from immunoSEQ multiplex PCR, and its TCRdb copy is limited to in-frame clones, with some not included. The sample lists over 90,000 clones; roughly 82% were seen once. Sequenced: peripheral blood. These receptors were collected from a human donor in a cohort sampled during active COVID-19.

The chain is built from TRBV19 and TRBJ2-7, with 8 bases fitting TRBD1. The CDR3 has 15 amino acids. V was pared by 3 bases and J by 7 bases, with 11 bases of the junction left unmatched. Germline values: CDR1 LNHDA, CDR2 SQIVND (reference sequence). In DNA, the CDR3 is TGTGCCAGTAGTATCGCCCTGGACAGGGTTAATGAGCAGTACTTC. The encoded protein is CASSIALDRVNEQYF.

V usage is TRBV6-5 and J usage is TRBJ2-7; TRBD1 is a possible D gene (5 bases). The CDR3 has 12 amino acids. CDR1 and CDR2 from the germline V gene are MNHEY and SVGAGI. V was trimmed by 8 bases and J by 6 bases, leaving 14 bases between them. The CDR3 loop reads CASARKGSEQYF. DNA for the CDR3: TGTGCCAGCGCGCGGAAGGGGTCCGAGCAGTACTTC.

This rearrangement joins TRBV7-8 to TRBJ1-2, with TRBD1 as a possible D gene (5 bases). With 5 bases removed from V and 7 bases from J, the gap between germline ends came to 20 bases. The CDR3 sequence is 15 residues long. The germline CDR1 and CDR2 sequences are SGHVS and FQNEAQ. This CDR3 is CASSLTRGSVGGYTF. CDR3 in DNA: TGTGCCAGCAGCCTCACGCGGGGCTCTGTGGGTGGCTACACCTTC.

This clone was found a few times. This chain uses TRBV14 with TRBJ1-3, with TRBD1 identical over 9 bases. Germline CDR1 is SGHDN and CDR2 is FVKESK. Unmatched junction bases numbered 22, after V lost 4 bases and J lost 3 bases. The CDR3 has 21 residues. CDR3 residues: CASSRTGLTGGSRGSGNTIYF. The CDR3 DNA is TGTGCCAGCAGCCGGACAGGGCTAACAGGGGGCTCCAGGGGAAGTGGAAACACCATATATTTT.

The V and J genes are TRBV7-3 and TRBJ2-1, with 8 bases matching TRBD1. The CDR3 has 14 amino acids. With 5 bases clipped from V and 7 bases from J, the junction kept 7 bases outside the gene matches. Per the germline V gene, CDR1 is SGHTA and CDR2 is FQGTGA. This chain's CDR3 is CASSIDRGGNEQFF. The CDR3 DNA reads as TGTGCCAGCAGCATAGACAGGGGTGGTAATGAGCAGTTCTTC.

J is TRBJ1-2 and V is TRBV19, with D perhaps matching TRBD1 (6 bases). In germline, CDR1 is LNHDA, CDR2 SQIVND (reference sequence). This CDR3 comprises 12 residues. V lost 2 bases and J 7 bases, leaving 8 bases between the germline ends. As DNA, the CDR3 is TGTGCCAGTAGTATACGAGGGGGTGGCTACACCTTC. It encodes CASSIRGGGYTF.

The J gene is TRBJ1-4, the V gene TRBV5-6; 7 bases map to TRBD1. CDR1 and CDR2 (germline): SGHDT, YYEEEE. The trim removed 4 bases at V and 2 bases at J, leaving 5 bases unmatched. The CDR3 loop spans 15 amino acids. CDR3 nucleotide sequence: TGTGCCAGCAGCATACAACAGGGGACTAATGAAAAACTGTTTTTT. Translation gives CASSIQQGTNEKLFF.

The chain carries TRBV7-3 and TRBJ2-5, with D possibly matching TRBD2 (6 bases). The CDR3 loop spans 13 amino acids. Deletions cut 3 bases from V and 5 bases from J, with 10 bases between. Germline values: CDR1 SGHTA, CDR2 FQGTGA. The CDR3 DNA sequence: TGTGCCAGCAGCTTTCGGGGGATGGAGACCCAGTACTTC. Residues: CASSFRGMETQYF.

The chain employs TRBV9 and TRBJ1-2, with D possibly matching TRBD1 (5 bases). Trimming removed 4 bases at V and 8 bases at J, with 15 bases between. The CDR3 consists of 13 residues. Germline V gene lookup returns CDR1 SGDLS and CDR2 YYNGEE. The CDR3 reads CASSPHGGEGYTF. CDR3 DNA: TGTGCCAGCAGCCCGCACGGGGGGGAGGGCTACACCTTC.

Only one count was recorded for this clone. The CDR3 loop reads CASSVVPNRGRNTEAFF. As DNA, the CDR3 is TGTGCCAGCAGCGTAGTACCAAACAGGGGGCGGAACACTGAAGCTTTCTTT. The V call is TRBV9, the J call TRBJ1-1; the match to TRBD1 covers 9 bases. This CDR3 comprises 17 residues. Losses at the gene ends were 0 bases for V and 1 base for J; bases not matched to a gene: 7. Germline CDR1 reads SGDLS; CDR2 reads YYNGEE.

The chain joins TRBV7-8 to TRBJ2-7; a possible D gene is TRBD2 (6 bases). The CDR3 contains 18 residues. V dropped 1 base and J dropped 2 bases, with 21 bases sitting between them. The germline V gene encodes CDR1 SGHVS and CDR2 FQNEAQ. The CDR3 nucleotides read TGTGCCAGCAGCTTAGAACTATGGGACTTTCTTACTCCCTACGAGCAGTACTTC. This gives the protein CASSLELWDFLTPYEQYF.

The chain couples TRBV7-9 to TRBJ1-2, with D unresolved. CDR1 is SEHNR and CDR2 is FQNEAQ in the germline V gene (reference sequence). The V and J ends lost 2 bases and 4 bases respectively, with 11 bases between them. The CDR3 has 14 amino acids. CDR3 nucleotide sequence: TGTGCCAGCAGCTTAAGCCCAGGAACCTATGGCTACACCTTC. Protein: CASSLSPGTYGYTF.

This clone showed up just a few times. J is TRBJ1-2 and V is TRBV28, with TRBD1 as a possible D gene (6 bases). The CDR3 has 13 amino acids. Trimming removed 10 bases at V and 7 bases at J, with 19 bases between. Per the germline V gene, CDR1 is MDHEN and CDR2 is SYDVKM. In DNA form, the CDR3 reads TGTGCCATCCGAACTACAGGGATAGCTGGCTACACCTTC. Translated: CAIRTTGIAGYTF.

The chain uses TRBV6-5 and TRBJ2-5, with TRBD2 matching 11 bases. Trimming took 2 bases from V and 5 from J; bases not matched to a gene: 7. Germline CDR1 is MNHEY and CDR2 is SVGAGI. The CDR3 covers 16 residues. The CDR3 DNA sequence: TGTGCCAGCAGTTACACCTTTAGCGGGGGGGCGGAGACCCAGTACTTC. It codes for CASSYTFSGGAETQYF.

DNA of the CDR3: TGTGCCAGTAAGGACCTGGGAGATAATTCACCCCTCCACTTT. It encodes CASKDLGDNSPLHF. V usage is TRBV19 and J usage is TRBJ1-6; D gene uncertain. The CDR3 is 14 amino acids. Per the germline V gene, CDR1 is LNHDA and CDR2 is SQIVND (reference sequence). V shed 7 bases and J shed 5 bases, with 12 bases lying between them.

Written as DNA, the CDR3 is TGTGCCAGCAGCCAAGTCGCGGCTAGCGGGTACAATGAGCAGTTCTTC. Translating gives CASSQVAASGYNEQFF. This chain connects TRBV3-1 (or the pseudogene TRBV3-2) to TRBJ2-1; 8 nucleotides align to TRBD2. With V trimmed by 1 base and J by 4 bases, 6 bases remained unmatched. The CDR3 runs 16 residues. Per the germline V gene, CDR1 is LGHDT and CDR2 is YNNKEL (reference sequence).

This clone was detected many times. V gene TRBV7-3 combines with J gene TRBJ1-6, with 8 bases fitting TRBD1. The CDR3 consists of 14 residues. Germline trimming cut 5 bases from V and 9 bases from J; bases unmatched to any gene: 6. Per germline, CDR1 SGHTA and CDR2 FQGTGA. The DNA of the CDR3 is TGTGCCAGCAGCCCAGACAGGGGTGGTTCACCCCTCCACTTT. It encodes CASSPDRGGSPLHF.

This chain joins TRBV28 and TRBJ1-2; unclear D gene. The ends were cut back, 10 bases at V and 4 bases at J, with 13 bases in the middle. The CDR3 totals 12 residues. Germline CDR1 MDHEN, CDR2 SYDVKM. The CDR3: CANGRAGYGYTF. In nucleotides, the CDR3 is TGTGCCAATGGGAGGGCAGGCTATGGCTACACCTTC.

J is TRBJ2-7 and V is TRBV5-1; TRBD2 aligns across 14 bases. This CDR3 contains 16 residues. Germline CDR1 and CDR2: SGHRS and YFSETQ. V shed 3 bases and J 1 base; nucleotides not matched to a gene: 3. Here the CDR3 reads CASSSWTSGGSYEQYF. DNA for the CDR3: TGCGCCAGCAGCTCGTGGACTAGCGGGGGGTCCTACGAGCAGTACTTC.

This chain connects TRBV2 to TRBJ1-1; tentatively, D is TRBD1 (5 bases). Germline CDR1 SNHLY, CDR2 FYNNEI. The CDR3 loop spans 15 amino acids. Trimming removed 7 bases from V and 0 bases from J, with 15 bases in between. The CDR3 loop reads CASTPLGTVNTEAFF. Written as DNA, the CDR3 is TGTGCCAGCACCCCTTTGGGGACTGTGAACACTGAAGCTTTCTTT.

The chain recombines TRBV9 with TRBJ2-5, with a possible D match to TRBD2 (5 bases). This CDR3 spans 16 amino acids. Germline CDR1 is SGDLS and CDR2 is YYNGEE. V shed 5 bases and J shed 1 base, with 18 bases lying between them. CDR3 DNA sequence: TGTGCCAGCAGTTCCGGGCTAGCTCTCCTCCAAGAGACCCAGTACTTC. Its translation: CASSSGLALLQETQYF. The variable domain in full, completed from reference TRBV9 and TRBJ2-5, reads DSGVTQTPKHLITATGQRVTLRCSPRSGDLSVYWYQQSLDQGLQFLIQYYNGEERAKGNILERFSAQQFPDLHSELNLSSLELGDSALYFCASSSGLALLQETQYFGPGTRLLVL.

The chain carries TRBV12-3 or TRBV12-4 and TRBJ2-7; 7 bases align to TRBD1. The trim removed 5 bases at V and 5 bases at J, leaving 6 bases unmatched. The CDR3 consists of 13 residues. The CDR3 region is CASSTDRAHEQYF. The CDR3 coding sequence is TGTGCCAGCAGTACCGACAGGGCCCACGAGCAGTACTTC.

The chain employs TRBV7-9 and TRBJ2-7; 10 nucleotides line up with TRBD1. There are 15 residues in the CDR3. The ends lost 2 bases at V and 4 bases at J; junction bases unmatched: 5. Germline CDR1 SEHNR, CDR2 FQNEAQ (reference sequence). This CDR3 reads CASSLFPGQGYEQYF. In nucleotides, the CDR3 is TGTGCCAGCAGCTTATTTCCGGGACAGGGGTACGAGCAGTACTTC.

The DNA of the CDR3 is TGTGCCAGTAGTCCCCCCTTCGGAGCGGGGGGTTTTTTCTCCTACAATGAGCAGTTCTTC. It yields the protein CASSPPFGAGGFFSYNEQFF. The V call is TRBV19, the J call TRBJ2-1; TRBD2 matches 9 bases. The V gene's germline CDR1 is LNHDA and CDR2 SQIVND (reference sequence). This CDR3 is built from 20 residues. Trimming took 5 bases from V and 0 from J; bases not matched to a gene: 17.

The CDR3 protein is CASSLVEATPTQYF. The DNA of the CDR3 is TGTGCCAGCAGCTTAGTAGAGGCCACCCCGACGCAGTATTTT. The chain uses TRBV11-2 and TRBJ2-3; no firm D call. There are 14 residues in the CDR3. Germline V gene sequence: CDR1 SGHAT, CDR2 FQNNGV. V was trimmed by 1 base and J by 9 bases, leaving 14 bases between them.